This T cell receptor (beta chain) was observed in a study of control samples from healthy donors and cancer patients. The V gene's germline CDR1 is MDHEN and CDR2 SYDVKM. CDR3 length equals 14 residues. Trimming took off 5 bases at V and 0 bases at J, with 7 bases between the two ends. Repertoires were generated with immunoSEQ multiplex PCR, while TCRdb's copy carries only in-frame clones and drops some. The sample has over 65,000 clones; roughly 89% are singletons. The receptor comes from a woman in her fifties or sixties with colorectal cancer. The chain couples TRBV28 to TRBJ2-2, with D uncertain. Sequencing was performed on PBMCs. Here the CDR3 DNA reads TGTGCCAGCAGTCGGTCCACGAACACCGGGGAGCTGTTTTTT. Translating it yields CASSRSTNTGELFF. The whole variable domain, filled in from reference TRBV28 and TRBJ2-2, reads DVKVTQSSRYLVKRTGEKVFLECVQDMDHENMFWYRQDPGLGLRLIYFSYDVKMKEKGDIPEGYSVSREKKERFSLILESASTNQTSMYLCASSRSTNTGELFFGEGSRLTVL.